One and the same sample provided the 17 T cell receptor beta chains below, sequenced in a study of shared clonotypes between healthy human individuals. Here immunoSEQ multiplex PCR was the method, and the copy in TCRdb shows in-frame clones only, minus some. The data contain about 1.1 million clones, 77% of them singletons. Sequencing was done on a sample of memory CD4+ T cells from PBMCs. The subset was: CD45RA-negative fraction. The receptors come from a young man in good health. Some clones in this sample may be carry-over from other donors' samples.

The chain combines TRBV5-1 with TRBJ1-1; tentatively, D is TRBD1 (5 bases). This CDR3 contains 15 residues. V lost 4 bases and J 4 bases, leaving 17 bases between the germline ends. Germline V gives CDR1 SGHRS, CDR2 YFSETQ. The CDR3 DNA is TGCGCCAGCAGCCGGGGCCCCTCGGTCAGCACTGAAGCTTTCTTT. Translation: CASSRGPSVSTEAFF. Combining the CDR3 with reference TRBV5-1 and TRBJ1-1 gives the whole variable domain KAGVTQTPRYLIKTRGQQVTLSCSPISGHRSVSWYQQTPGQGLQFLFEYFSETQRNKGNFPGRFSGRQFSNSRSEMNVSTLELGDSALYLCASSRGPSVSTEAFFGQGTRLTVV.

The chain employs TRBV11-1 and TRBJ1-1, with 8 nucleotides matching TRBD1. This CDR3 is 15 amino acids long. Losses at the gene ends were 5 bases for V and 1 base for J; bases not matched to a gene: 6. Germline CDR1 and CDR2: SGHAT and FQDESV (reference sequence). The CDR3 spells CASSEQGARNTEAFF. The CDR3 nucleotides read TGTGCCAGCAGCGAGCAGGGGGCCCGGAACACTGAAGCTTTCTTT. Combining the CDR3 with reference TRBV11-1 and TRBJ1-1 gives the whole variable domain EAEVAQSPRYKITEKSQAVAFWCDPISGHATLYWYRQILGQGPELLVQFQDESVVDDSQLPKDRFSAERLKGVDSTLKIQPAELGDSAMYLCASSEQGARNTEAFFGQGTRLTVV.

The rearrangement links TRBV6-5 to TRBJ1-3; TRBD1 might be the D (5 bases). The CDR3 totals 15 residues. V was shortened by 6 bases and J by 3 bases, with 15 bases between the two germline ends. Germline loops: CDR1 MNHEY, CDR2 SVGAGI. The CDR3 spells CASRSPGARGNTIYF. The CDR3, as DNA: TGTGCCAGCAGGTCGCCCGGGGCGCGTGGAAACACCATATATTTT.

V and J are TRBV4-1 and TRBJ2-6; 12 nucleotides align to TRBD1. The CDR3 has 17 amino acids. The V segment lost 3 bases and the J segment 4 bases; nucleotides outside the gene matches: 4. The germline V gene has CDR1 MGHRA and CDR2 YSYEKL. CDR3 in amino acids: CASSQMGQGAGANVLTF. CDR3 in DNA: TGCGCCAGCAGCCAGATGGGACAGGGGGCCGGGGCCAACGTCCTGACTTTC.

V and J are TRBV7-2 and TRBJ1-1; the D is unclear. Trimming cost V 5 bases and J 8 bases, with 18 bases left between them. Germline V CDR1 and CDR2: SGHTA, FQGNSA. The CDR3 totals 14 residues. In DNA, the CDR3 is TGTGCCAGCAGCCCCGAGGTTGGTGGACGGGAAGCTTTCTTT. Translating it yields CASSPEVGGREAFF.

The J gene is TRBJ1-2, the V gene TRBV11-2, with D perhaps matching TRBD1 (5 bases). V lost 4 bases, J lost 5 bases, and 14 bases lay in between. This CDR3 contains 14 residues. Germline CDR1 and CDR2: SGHAT and FQNNGV. This CDR3 is CASSSFWTPYGYTF. DNA for the CDR3: TGTGCCAGCAGCTCCTTTTGGACACCGTATGGCTACACCTTC.

The chain employs TRBV5-8 and TRBJ2-3, with D hard to call. Germline V gene sequence: CDR1 SGHTS, CDR2 YDEGEE. This CDR3 comprises 15 residues. Trimming took 4 bases from V and 0 from J, leaving 12 bases between them. The DNA of the CDR3 is TGTGCCAGCAGCCCACACCAACCTAGCACAGATACGCAGTATTTT. It encodes CASSPHQPSTDTQYF.

J is TRBJ2-1 and V is TRBV7-3; TRBD2 is a possible D gene (6 bases). The germline V gene encodes CDR1 SGHTA and CDR2 FQGTGA. The CDR3 is made up of 12 amino acids. Trimming removed 3 bases from V and 8 bases from J, with 8 bases in between. The CDR3 here is CASSLEGYEQFF. Written as DNA, the CDR3 is TGTGCCAGCAGCTTGGAGGGGTATGAGCAGTTCTTC.

The chain carries TRBV7-8 and TRBJ2-3; no clear D. Deletions cut 1 base from V and 4 bases from J, with 9 bases between. Germline-derived CDR1 and CDR2 are SGHVS and FQNEAQ. This CDR3 has 14 residues. CDR3: CASSLDSGADTQYF. The CDR3, as DNA: TGTGCCAGCAGCTTAGATAGTGGAGCAGATACGCAGTATTTT.

This chain connects TRBV5-1 to TRBJ2-1, with TRBD1 matching 8 bases. The germline CDR1 and CDR2 sequences are SGHRS and YFSETQ. Losses at the gene ends were 7 bases for V and 10 bases for J; bases not matched to a gene: 13. This CDR3 contains 14 residues. The CDR3 DNA follows: TGCGCCAGCGTCCCTTTGACAGGGGTTGGGGAGCAGTTCTTC. Protein product: CASVPLTGVGEQFF.

The J gene is TRBJ1-5, the V gene TRBV9; 7 bases fit TRBD1. Trimming took 0 bases from V and 6 from J; bases not matched to a gene: 6. CDR1 is SGDLS, CDR2 YYNGEE, per germline. The CDR3 is made up of 15 amino acids. The CDR3 spells CASSVGAGGTQPQHF. The CDR3 DNA sequence: TGTGCCAGCAGCGTAGGGGCAGGGGGGACTCAGCCCCAGCATTTT.

The V call is TRBV11-1, the J call TRBJ1-1; tentatively, D is TRBD1 (5 bases). The germline V and J ends were trimmed by 3 bases and 3 bases, with 11 bases remaining between them. Per germline, CDR1 SGHAT and CDR2 FQDESV (reference sequence). The CDR3 contains 14 residues. CDR3 sequence reads: CASSFQGGDTEAFF. CDR3 coding DNA: TGTGCCAGCAGCTTCCAGGGAGGGGACACTGAAGCTTTCTTT.

This sequence joins TRBV18 and TRBJ2-3, with 9 positions matching TRBD2. Germline CDR1 and CDR2: KGHSH and LQKENI. V lost 6 bases, J lost 3 bases, and 10 bases stayed unmatched. CDR3 length: 16 residues. This CDR3 reads CASSATSGGGTDTQYF. The CDR3 DNA reads TGTGCCAGCTCGGCGACTAGCGGAGGGGGGACAGATACGCAGTATTTT.

This clone was counted a single time. The chain combines TRBV7-3 with TRBJ2-3; no clear D. Germline loops: CDR1 SGHTA, CDR2 FQGTGA. With 8 bases removed from V and 4 bases from J, the gap between germline ends came to 13 bases. This CDR3 is built from 13 residues. CDR3 DNA: TGTGCCAGCGGCCCTACGGTGGCAGATACGCAGTATTTT. Translating it yields CASGPTVADTQYF.

V gene TRBV4-3 combines with J gene TRBJ2-7, with D unresolved. Germline CDR1 is LGHNA and CDR2 is YSLEER. The V end was cut by 3 bases, the J end by 3 bases, with 15 bases between. CDR3 length: 15 amino acids. In nucleotides, the CDR3 is TGCGCCAGCAGCCAGGCCCATTCCCCGGGCTACGAGCAGTACTTC. Amino acid sequence: CASSQAHSPGYEQYF.

V is TRBV6-5 and J is TRBJ2-2; D uncertain. CDR1 and CDR2 from the germline V gene are MNHEY and SVGAGI. V dropped 2 bases and J dropped 4 bases, with 8 bases sitting between them. The CDR3 is 14 residues long. The DNA for the CDR3 is TGTGCCAGCAGTTACAAACCTAGCACCGGGGAGCTGTTTTTT. Protein: CASSYKPSTGELFF.

This clone appeared a few times. This chain uses TRBV7-9 with TRBJ1-1; D ambiguous. Trimming left V 4 bases short and J 3 bases short, with 12 bases between. CDR3 size: 14 residues. Germline V gives CDR1 SEHNR, CDR2 FQNEAQ (reference sequence). The CDR3 reads CASSSAGWYTEAFF. CDR3 DNA sequence: TGTGCCAGCAGCTCTGCAGGATGGTACACTGAAGCTTTCTTT.